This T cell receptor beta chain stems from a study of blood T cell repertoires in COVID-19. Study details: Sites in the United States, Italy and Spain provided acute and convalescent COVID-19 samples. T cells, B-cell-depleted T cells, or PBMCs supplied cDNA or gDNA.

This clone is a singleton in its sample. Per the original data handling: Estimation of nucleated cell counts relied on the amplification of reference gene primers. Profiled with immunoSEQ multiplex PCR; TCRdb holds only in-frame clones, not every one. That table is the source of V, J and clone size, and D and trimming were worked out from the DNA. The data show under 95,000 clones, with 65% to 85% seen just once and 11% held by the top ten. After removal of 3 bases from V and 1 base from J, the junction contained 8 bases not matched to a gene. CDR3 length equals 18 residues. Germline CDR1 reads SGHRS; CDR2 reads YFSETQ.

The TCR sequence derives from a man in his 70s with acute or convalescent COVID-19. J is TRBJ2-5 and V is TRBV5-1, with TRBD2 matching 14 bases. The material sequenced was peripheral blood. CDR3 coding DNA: TGCGCCAGCAGCTCGGACCGACTAGCGGGGGGGATCCAAGAGACCCAGTACTTC. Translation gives CASSSDRLAGGIQETQYF.